Shown below are 25 T cell receptor beta chains from a single sample sequenced in a study of graft-versus-host responses after intestinal transplantation. Their cognate antigens are unknown. Libraries were prepared by immunoSEQ multiplex PCR; TCRdb keeps only in-frame clonotypes and omits some of them. The sample carries around 100,000 clones, roughly 87% recorded once. Sequences were derived from unstimulated CD4+ T cells sorted from spleen or lymph node cells, sampled before transplant. Receptor source: a human donor who was the organ donor for an intestinal transplant.

The genes are TRBV19 and TRBJ1-1, with D possibly matching TRBD1 (6 bases). Trimming removed 6 bases from V and 5 bases from J, with 19 bases in between. CDR3 size: 15 residues. Germline V gene data show CDR1 as LNHDA and CDR2 as SQIVND (reference sequence). As DNA, the CDR3 is TGTGCCAGTAGAAATAACGATGGGAGGGGGACTGAAGCTTTCTTT. It specifies CASRNNDGRGTEAFF.

This chain joins TRBV6-5 and TRBJ2-7; D gene ambiguous. This CDR3 contains 13 residues. Per germline, CDR1 MNHEY and CDR2 SVGAGI. Deletions cut 5 bases from V and 1 base from J, with 9 bases between. The CDR3 loop reads CASSRTESYEQYF. The CDR3 coding sequence is TGTGCCAGCAGTCGGACGGAATCCTACGAGCAGTACTTC.

The V gene is TRBV5-1, the J gene TRBJ1-2; 7 bases are shared with TRBD1. This CDR3 spans 12 amino acids. CDR1 and CDR2 from the germline V gene are SGHRS and YFSETQ. The V segment lost 5 bases and the J segment 6 bases; nucleotides outside the gene matches: 4. In nucleotides, the CDR3 is TGCGCCAGCAGTTATACAGGGGATGGCTACACCTTC. Protein: CASSYTGDGYTF.

The rearrangement joins TRBV2 to TRBJ1-5; TRBD1 matches 9 bases. The CDR3 length is 15 residues. Trimming at V came to 3 bases and at J to 3 bases, leaving 3 bases not matched to a gene. Germline CDR1 is SNHLY and CDR2 is FYNNEI. The CDR3, as DNA: TGTGCCAGCAGTGAGGGGACAGGGAACAATCAGCCCCAGCATTTT. Protein product: CASSEGTGNNQPQHF. The whole variable domain, remainder taken from reference TRBV2 and TRBJ1-5, is EPEVTQTPSHQVTQMGQEVILRCVPISNHLYFYWYRQILGQKVEFLVSFYNNEISEKSEIFDDQFSVERPDGSNFTLKIRSTKLEDSAMYFCASSEGTGNNQPQHFGDGTRLSIL.

The V call is TRBV11-2, the J call TRBJ1-5; D remains unclear. The germline CDR1 and CDR2 sequences are SGHAT and FQNNGV. V dropped 1 base and J dropped 0 bases, with 10 bases sitting between them. There are 16 residues in the CDR3. The CDR3 DNA sequence: TGTGCCAGCAGCTTAGTGTCGGGGTCTAGCAATCAGCCCCAGCATTTT. Protein sequence: CASSLVSGSSNQPQHF.

This rearrangement joins TRBV7-2 to TRBJ2-5; 7 bases match TRBD2. The CDR3 sequence is 14 residues long. The germline CDR1 and CDR2 sequences are SGHTA and FQGNSA. V shed 2 bases and J 1 base; nucleotides not matched to a gene: 1. The CDR3 here is CASSLSGVQETQYF. The CDR3 nucleotides read TGTGCCAGCAGCTTAAGCGGGGTCCAAGAGACCCAGTACTTC.

The genes are TRBV7-9 and TRBJ2-7, with TRBD2 matching over 10 bases. This CDR3 is built from 15 residues. Germline CDR1 reads SEHNR; CDR2 reads FQNEAQ (reference sequence). V dropped 1 base and J dropped 2; count of bases not matched to a gene: 2. The CDR3 DNA sequence: TGTGCCAGCAGCTTAGACCTAGCGGGGGCCTACGAGCAGTACTTC. This sequence encodes CASSLDLAGAYEQYF.

V is TRBV7-9 and J is TRBJ1-1, with TRBD1 matching 8 bases. Trimming cost V 5 bases and J 4 bases; bases outside gene matches: 3. Germline V gives CDR1 SEHNR, CDR2 FQNEAQ (reference sequence). The length of the CDR3 is 13 residues. CDR3 residues: CASSITGGTEAFF. The CDR3 bases are TGTGCCAGCAGCATTACAGGGGGCACTGAAGCTTTCTTT.

The rearrangement uses TRBV5-1 and TRBJ2-7; D not resolved. Germline lookup yields CDR1 SGHRS and CDR2 YFSETQ. The CDR3 has 12 amino acids. Trimming left V 3 bases short and J 2 bases short, with 6 bases between. CDR3 nucleotides: TGCGCCAGCAGCTCCAACACCTACGAGCAGTACTTC. Translated, it gives CASSSNTYEQYF.

The V and J genes are TRBV5-6 and TRBJ1-6; D remains ambiguous. The CDR3 covers 14 residues. Deletions cut 4 bases from V and 5 bases from J, with 10 bases between. Germline CDR1 reads SGHDT; CDR2 reads YYEEEE. As DNA, the CDR3 is TGTGCCAGCAGCCTTACGCCCCATAATTCACCCCTCCACTTT. As protein: CASSLTPHNSPLHF. The entire variable domain, with the rest obtained from reference TRBV5-6 and TRBJ1-6, is as follows: DAGVTQSPTHLIKTRGQQVTLRCSPKSGHDTVSWYQQALGQGPQFIFQYYEEEERQRGNFPDRFSGHQFPNYSSELNVNALLLGDSALYLCASSLTPHNSPLHFGNGTRLTVT.

DNA of the CDR3: TGTGCCAGCAGCCCCAGCCGGACAGGCTTGAAAGAGCAGTACTTC. This sequence encodes CASSPSRTGLKEQYF. The chain recombines TRBV7-9 with TRBJ2-7; 7 bases are a match to TRBD1. The CDR3 is made up of 15 amino acids. With V trimmed by 5 bases and J by 7 bases, 14 bases remained unmatched. CDR1 and CDR2 (germline): SEHNR, FQNEAQ (reference sequence).

This clone was detected only a few times. This rearrangement joins TRBV7-9 to TRBJ1-2; D is unresolved. There are 10 residues in the CDR3. The germline CDR1 and CDR2 sequences are SEHNR and FQNEAQ (reference sequence). The V and J ends lost 5 bases and 8 bases respectively, with 6 bases between them. The CDR3: CASSPRGYTF. CDR3 DNA: TGTGCCAGCAGCCCCCGAGGCTACACCTTC.

The CDR3 loop is CASSTNTGELFF. The CDR3 region has the DNA TGTGCCAGCAGCACTAACACCGGGGAGCTGTTTTTT. This chain links TRBV7-3 with TRBJ2-2; D remains ambiguous. Germline V lookup: CDR1 SGHTA, CDR2 FQGTGA. This CDR3 comprises 12 residues. Trimming removed 5 bases from V and 2 bases from J, with 3 bases in between. The entire variable domain, with the rest obtained from reference TRBV7-3 and TRBJ2-2, is as follows: GAGVSQTPSNKVTEKGKYVELRCDPISGHTALYWYRQSLGQGPEFLIYFQGTGAADDSGLPNDRFFAVRPEGSVSTLKIQRTERGDSAVYLCASSTNTGELFFGEGSRLTVL.

The rearrangement links TRBV5-1 to TRBJ2-6, with D tentatively TRBD1 (6 bases). From germline, CDR1 is SGHRS and CDR2 YFSETQ. V gave up 2 bases and J gave up 0 bases, with 15 bases separating them. There are 18 residues in the CDR3. CDR3 nucleotides: TGCGCCAGCAGCTTTATTCCAAAGGGGGTCTCTGGGGCCAACGTCCTGACTTTC. Its protein product is CASSFIPKGVSGANVLTF.

The rearrangement links TRBV5-6 to TRBJ2-5, with D possibly being TRBD1 or TRBD2 (5 bases each). The CDR3 is 13 residues long. The germline V and J ends were trimmed by 0 bases and 5 bases, with 8 bases remaining between them. Germline V gene lookup returns CDR1 SGHDT and CDR2 YYEEEE. The CDR3 DNA is TGTGCCAGCAGCTTGGTAGGGGAGGAGACCCAGTACTTC. Its protein product is CASSLVGEETQYF.

V usage is TRBV6-6 and J usage is TRBJ1-4; no clear D. In germline, CDR1 is MNHNY, CDR2 SVGAGI (reference sequence). The CDR3 is 15 amino acids. Trimming pared 0 bases from V and 4 bases from J, leaving 9 bases between. This CDR3 is CASSYSGILNEKLFF. The CDR3, as DNA: TGTGCCAGCAGTTACTCGGGGATCCTTAATGAAAAACTGTTTTTT.

This clone was counted a single time. The chain joins TRBV2 to TRBJ1-1, with D possibly matching TRBD1 (5 bases). CDR1 and CDR2 from the germline V gene are SNHLY and FYNNEI. The CDR3 consists of 14 residues. V gave up 7 bases and J gave up 0 bases, with 12 bases separating them. CDR3 protein: CASKFDSVNTEAFF. The CDR3 nucleotides read TGTGCCAGCAAGTTTGACAGCGTGAACACTGAAGCTTTCTTT.

CDR3 sequence (DNA): TGTGCCAGCAGCCCGCCCCGGGGGGGCAACACCGGGGAGCTGTTTTTT. Translated, it gives CASSPPRGGNTGELFF. The chain couples TRBV7-3 to TRBJ2-2; 8 bases align to TRBD2. Germline values: CDR1 SGHTA, CDR2 FQGTGA. Unmatched junction bases numbered 7, after V lost 5 bases and J lost 2 bases. This CDR3 has 16 amino acids. Full variable domain (rest looked up from reference TRBV7-3 and TRBJ2-2): GAGVSQTPSNKVTEKGKYVELRCDPISGHTALYWYRQSLGQGPEFLIYFQGTGAADDSGLPNDRFFAVRPEGSVSTLKIQRTERGDSAVYLCASSPPRGGNTGELFFGEGSRLTVL.

This chain joins TRBV18 and TRBJ2-7, with unresolved D. The V gene's germline CDR1 is KGHSH and CDR2 LQKENI. The CDR3 consists of 13 residues. Trimming pared 5 bases from V and 2 bases from J, leaving 10 bases between. CDR3 sequence reads: CASSDTTTYEQYF. CDR3 nucleotide sequence: TGTGCCAGCTCAGATACTACCACCTACGAGCAGTACTTC.

This rearrangement joins TRBV5-1 to TRBJ2-5, with TRBD2 matching 9 bases. CDR1 is SGHRS, CDR2 YFSETQ, per germline. The CDR3 runs 15 residues. The J segment lost 7 bases and the V segment lost 4 bases, leaving 11 bases of the junction unmatched. CDR3: CASSPGLAGVATQYF. CDR3 coding DNA: TGCGCCAGCAGCCCGGGACTAGCCGGGGTGGCGACCCAGTACTTC.

V usage is TRBV6-6 and J usage is TRBJ1-6; D perhaps matches TRBD1 (5 bases). V lost 8 bases to trimming and J lost 9 bases, with 17 bases between them. Per the germline V gene, CDR1 is MNHNY and CDR2 is SVGAGI (reference sequence). The CDR3 length is 14 residues. The chain's CDR3 is CASGRDLSGSPLHF. CDR3 bases: TGTGCCAGCGGCAGGGATTTAAGCGGTTCACCCCTCCACTTT.

This rearrangement joins TRBV29-1 to TRBJ2-1, with D perhaps TRBD1 or TRBD2 (5 bases each). The CDR3 totals 11 residues. V was trimmed by 6 bases and J by 7 bases, leaving 10 bases between them. CDR1 is SQVTM and CDR2 is ANQGSEA in the germline V gene. As DNA, the CDR3 is TGCAGCGTGAGGGGCGGGAATGAGCAGTTCTTC. This translates into CSVRGGNEQFF.

The chain combines TRBV7-2 with TRBJ1-2, with D uncertain. The CDR3 runs to 18 residues. CDR1 is SGHTA, CDR2 FQGNSA, per germline. The germline V and J ends were trimmed by 1 base and 4 bases, with 22 bases remaining between them. This chain's CDR3 is CASSLGVISSGSRYGYTF. CDR3 DNA: TGTGCCAGCAGCTTAGGGGTTATATCATCGGGGTCTCGCTATGGCTACACCTTC.

The chain combines TRBV5-1 with TRBJ2-1, with 11 bases identical to TRBD2. Germline CDR1 and CDR2: SGHRS and YFSETQ. The V segment lost 0 bases and the J segment 10 bases; nucleotides outside the gene matches: 9. This CDR3 is 16 amino acids long. CDR3 nucleotide sequence: TGCGCCAGCAGCTTGGCCTCGCTAGCGGGGGGTGAGGAGCAGTTCTTC. Translating it yields CASSLASLAGGEEQFF.

The J gene is TRBJ1-2, the V gene TRBV5-4; 9 bases are shared with TRBD1. From germline, CDR1 is SGHNT and CDR2 YYREEE (reference sequence). Trimming removed 0 bases from V and 7 bases from J; junction bases left unmatched: 4. The CDR3 extends over 14 amino acids. CDR3 residues: CASSLDRGQGGYTF. The CDR3 bases are TGTGCCAGCAGCTTGGACAGGGGGCAAGGTGGCTACACCTTC. Full variable domain (remainder filled in from reference TRBV5-4 and TRBJ1-2): ETGVTQSPTHLIKTRGQQVTLRCSSQSGHNTVSWYQQALGQGPQFIFQYYREEENGRGNFPPRFSGLQFPNYSSELNVNALELDDSALYLCASSLDRGQGGYTFGSGTRLTVV.